These 18 T cell receptor beta chains share one sample of origin, sequenced in a study of PD-L1 blockade in urothelial cancer (dated by TCRdb to about 2017). Library method: the immunoSEQ multiplex PCR assay. This is the immuneACCESS table as TCRdb keeps it, with only in-frame sequences that have V and J called. A part of the clones is gone; compared with another copy, unresolved V genes explain less than half, and the rest is unexplained. Across this sample there are around 46,000 clones, with around 80% seen only once. Jointly, the top ten make up less than 15% of the sample. The time point label, as the study defines it: peripheral blood 6 weeks after treatment start. The specimen was PBMCs, collected around atezolizumab (anti-PD-L1) treatment. The source is a man aged 60 to 69 with urothelial cancer.

The chain is built from TRBV15 and TRBJ2-7; no firm D call. Germline V CDR1 and CDR2: LNHNV, YYDKDF (reference sequence). CDR3 length: 14 amino acids. V lost 0 bases and J 0 bases, leaving 6 bases between the germline ends. This CDR3 reads CATSREESSYEQYF. The CDR3 DNA follows: TGTGCCACCAGCAGAGAGGAGAGCTCCTACGAGCAGTACTTC.

The V call is TRBV13, the J call TRBJ2-1, with 8 bases matching TRBD2. There are 14 residues in the CDR3. CDR1 PRHDT and CDR2 FYEKMQ come from the germline V gene (reference sequence). With 8 bases clipped from V and 11 bases from J, the junction kept 14 bases outside the gene matches. CDR3 in amino acids: CASPAPGGGKKQFF. The CDR3 DNA follows: TGTGCCAGCCCAGCCCCCGGGGGGGGAAAGAAGCAGTTCTTC.

The chain joins TRBV29-1 to TRBJ2-3; the D gene is possibly TRBD1 (6 bases). Deletions cut 5 bases from V and 2 bases from J, with 11 bases between. The CDR3 extends over 13 amino acids. From germline, CDR1 is SQVTM and CDR2 ANQGSEA. The CDR3 protein is CSVHGDNTDTQYF. The CDR3 DNA is TGCAGCGTTCACGGGGACAACACAGATACGCAGTATTTT.

This clone was recorded a few times. This chain connects TRBV7-2 to TRBJ2-5; weak D call: TRBD2 (6 bases). The CDR3 runs to 14 residues. Trimming removed 0 bases at V and 4 bases at J, with 9 bases between. Looked up from germline, CDR1 is SGHTA and CDR2 is FQGNSA. CDR3 DNA: TGTGCCAGCAGCTTAGCGGGGGGATTAGAGACCCAGTACTTC. As protein: CASSLAGGLETQYF.

This clone is a singleton in its sample. One junction end does not reproduce the germline sequence, and a read error may be involved. This chain uses TRBV6-1 with TRBJ1-2, with 12 nucleotides matching TRBD1. CDR1 and CDR2 (germline): MNHNS, SASEGT. The CDR3 consists of 13 residues. The CDR3 here is CASSESGTGGRPF. As DNA, the CDR3 is TGTGCCAGCAGTGAATCCGGGACAGGGGGCCGCCCCTTC.

This clone came up a few times. The rearrangement uses TRBV4-2 and TRBJ2-1; TRBD2 matches 10 bases. Germline trimming cut 1 base from V and 7 bases from J; bases unmatched to any gene: 4. The CDR3 runs 15 residues. Germline CDR1 reads LGHNA; CDR2 reads YNFKEQ. Here the CDR3 reads CASSQGSSGSNEQFF. CDR3 in DNA: TGTGCCAGCAGCCAAGGGTCTAGCGGGAGTAATGAGCAGTTCTTC.

This rearrangement joins TRBV4-2 to TRBJ1-5, with unresolved D. Trimming shortened V by 0 bases and J by 1 base, and 7 bases separated the two germline ends. This CDR3 has 15 residues. In germline, CDR1 is LGHNA, CDR2 YNFKEQ. The CDR3 bases are TGTGCCAGCAGCCAAGATTACGGGAGCAATCAGCCCCAGCATTTT. This gives the protein CASSQDYGSNQPQHF.

The chain carries TRBV20-1 and TRBJ2-1, with unresolved D. This CDR3 has 11 amino acids. Germline CDR1 reads DFQATT; CDR2 reads SNEGSKA (reference sequence). V was pared by 0 bases and J by 9 bases, with 6 bases between. CDR3 sequence: CSARESLEQFF. The CDR3, as DNA: TGCAGTGCTAGAGAGTCCCTTGAGCAGTTCTTC.

The J gene is TRBJ2-6, the V gene TRBV28, with D maybe TRBD1 (5 bases). CDR1 and CDR2 from the germline V gene are MDHEN and SYDVKM. V shed 4 bases and J shed 2 bases, with 9 bases lying between them. The length of the CDR3 is 15 residues. This CDR3 is CASSSRVPGANVLTF. DNA for the CDR3: TGTGCCAGCAGTTCCAGGGTACCTGGGGCCAACGTCCTGACTTTC.

Worth noting for this clone: Other DNA sequences from this sample encode an identical CDR3 as well. CDR3 residues: CASSVGGANEKLFF. In DNA form, the CDR3 reads TGTGCCAGCAGCGTTGGGGGGGCTAATGAAAAACTGTTTTTT. The genes are TRBV2 and TRBJ1-4; a possible D gene is TRBD1 (5 bases). Germline V gene lookup returns CDR1 SNHLY and CDR2 FYNNEI. This CDR3 has 14 amino acids. V lost 6 bases and J 3 bases, leaving 11 bases between the germline ends.

The table lists this clone with a few counts. The chain combines TRBV2 with TRBJ1-2; TRBD1 is a possible D gene (5 bases). From germline, CDR1 is SNHLY and CDR2 FYNNEI. The CDR3 runs 15 residues. Trimming cost V 6 bases and J 2 bases, with 16 bases left between them. CDR3 protein: CASRPYRSPNYGYTF. The CDR3 nucleotides are TGTGCCAGCAGACCCTACAGGAGCCCGAACTATGGCTACACCTTC.

The chain employs TRBV15 and TRBJ2-3; D not resolved. Germline values: CDR1 LNHNV, CDR2 YYDKDF (reference sequence). This CDR3 contains 14 residues. Trimming left V 2 bases short and J 5 bases short, with 11 bases between. CDR3 sequence (DNA): TGTGCCACCAGCAGAATGACAACCTTAGATACGCAGTATTTT. It codes for CATSRMTTLDTQYF.

The chain employs TRBV28 and TRBJ1-1; D remains ambiguous. The V end lost 10 bases, the J end lost 10 bases, and 16 bases lay between the germline ends. Germline lookup yields CDR1 MDHEN and CDR2 SYDVKM. The CDR3 spans 11 residues. CDR3: CATLSGYSAFF. The CDR3 nucleotides are TGTGCCACCCTTAGCGGTTATTCAGCTTTCTTT.

This chain links TRBV28 with TRBJ1-2; possible D gene TRBD1, 6 bases. The V end was cut by 3 bases, the J end by 8 bases, with 19 bases between. CDR3 length equals 15 residues. Germline CDR1 is MDHEN and CDR2 is SYDVKM. The CDR3 sequence is CASSFEGGNIRGYTF. CDR3 coding DNA: TGTGCCAGCAGTTTCGAGGGGGGGAATATAAGGGGCTACACCTTC.

The genes are TRBV28 and TRBJ1-5, with 7 bases fitting TRBD1. CDR3 length equals 16 residues. CDR1 is MDHEN and CDR2 is SYDVKM in the germline V gene. V was pared by 4 bases and J by 5 bases, with 11 bases of the junction left unmatched. CDR3 sequence reads: CASSSGIRGLDQPQHF. CDR3 sequence (DNA): TGTGCCAGCAGTTCGGGGATAAGGGGGCTAGATCAGCCCCAGCATTTT.

The rearrangement links TRBV11-2 to TRBJ2-1, with TRBD1 as a possible D gene (6 bases). Trimming pared 0 bases from V and 2 bases from J, leaving 8 bases between. This CDR3 region has 15 residues. Germline assignment: CDR1 SGHAT and CDR2 FQNNGV. In nucleotides, the CDR3 is TGTGCCAGCAGCTTAGACAGGGGTGCCTACAATGAGCAGTTCTTC. As protein: CASSLDRGAYNEQFF.

This clone was detected once. The rearrangement uses TRBV6-1 and TRBJ2-1; weak D call: TRBD1 (5 bases). The CDR3 sequence is 14 residues long. Deletions cut 4 bases from V and 9 bases from J, with 16 bases between. CDR1 and CDR2 from the germline V gene are MNHNS and SASEGT. The CDR3 sequence: CASSVQGPDIEQFF. CDR3 coding DNA: TGTGCCAGCAGTGTGCAGGGTCCGGACATTGAGCAGTTCTTC.

V is TRBV27 and J is TRBJ1-4; the D is unclear. The CDR3 length is 13 residues. The V gene's germline CDR1 is MNHEY and CDR2 SMNVEV (reference sequence). V lost 3 bases and J lost 4, with 6 bases in between. This CDR3 reads CASSFGGNEKLFF. The CDR3 nucleotides are TGTGCCAGCAGTTTCGGCGGTAATGAAAAACTGTTTTTT.